This is a list of T cell receptor beta chains from one sample in a study of cytomegalovirus exposure and HLA in healthy donors. Sequenced by immunoSEQ multiplex PCR; TCRdb stores in-frame clones only, minus some. This sample's table reports 150,000 or so clones. The sequencing sample was made of PBMCs. The origin of the receptors is a woman between 45 and 65 years old in good health and CMV-seronegative. Both conserved end residues are part of each CDR3. The D gene is left open where the match is weak.

J: TRBJ2-5
D: .
V: TRBV27
CDR3: CASSPLEGVVTSRETQYF
DNA: TGTGCCAGCAGTCCCCTGGAGGGGGTTGTGACTAGCAGAGAGACCCAGTACTTC

J: TRBJ2-3
D: .
V: TRBV19
CDR3: CASSMRQRTDTQYF
DNA: TGTGCCAGTAGTATGCGGCAGAGAACAGATACGCAGTATTTT

J: TRBJ2-3
D: .
V: TRBV28
CDR3: CASSETSTDTQYF
DNA: TGTGCCAGCAGTGAGACTAGCACAGATACGCAGTATTTT

J: TRBJ2-7
D: .
V: TRBV29-1
CDR3: CSVETGISYEQYF
DNA: TGCAGCGTTGAAACAGGTATTTCCTACGAGCAGTACTTC

J: TRBJ1-4
D: .
V: TRBV18
CDR3: CASSPRTGDEKLFF
DNA: TGTGCCAGCTCACCAAGGACCGGGGATGAAAAACTGTTTTTT

J: TRBJ1-4
D: .
V: TRBV15
CDR3: CATSPMRTTNEKLFF
DNA: TGTGCCACCAGCCCCATGAGAACAACTAATGAAAAACTGTTTTTT

J: TRBJ2-7
D: .
V: TRBV6-5
CDR3: CASGQDYYEQYF
DNA: TGTGCCAGCGGTCAGGATTACTACGAGCAGTACTTC

J: TRBJ1-6
D: .
V: TRBV5-6
CDR3: CASNDRQAYNSPLHF
DNA: TGTGCCAGCAACGACCGACAGGCCTATAATTCACCCCTCCACTTT

J: TRBJ1-6
D: TRBD1
V: TRBV18
CDR3: CARSSLPGTAYYNSPLHF
DNA: TGTGCTCGCTCCTCTCTCCCCGGGACAGCCTACTATAATTCACCCCTCCACTTT

J: TRBJ2-1
D: TRBD2
V: TRBV25-1
CDR3: CASSGGTSGGYNEQFF
DNA: TGTGCCAGCAGTGGGGGGACTAGCGGGGGATACAATGAGCAGTTCTTC

J: TRBJ2-7
D: .
V: TRBV10-3
CDR3: CAISSSSYEQYF
DNA: TGTGCCATCTCTTCCAGTTCCTACGAGCAGTACTTC

J: TRBJ1-5
D: .
V: TRBV5-1
CDR3: CASSLGSGLGQPQHF
DNA: TGCGCCAGCAGCTTGGGATCAGGGCTAGGTCAGCCCCAGCATTTT

J: TRBJ2-7
D: .
V: TRBV2
CDR3: CASSGTPAYEQYF
DNA: TGTGCCAGCAGTGGGACTCCTGCCTACGAGCAGTACTTC

J: TRBJ1-4
D: .
V: TRBV7-9
CDR3: CASSLSGVGNEKLFF
DNA: TGTGCCAGCAGCTTATCAGGGGTGGGTAATGAAAAACTGTTTTTT

J: TRBJ2-3
D: .
V: TRBV25-1
CDR3: CASIQGRGGSTDTQYF
DNA: TGTGCCAGCATCCAAGGGAGAGGGGGAAGCACAGATACGCAGTATTTT

J: TRBJ2-5
D: .
V: TRBV18
CDR3: CASSPGGNGETQYF
DNA: TGTGCCAGCTCACCAGGGGGGAACGGGGAGACCCAGTACTTC

J: TRBJ2-3
D: .
V: TRBV7-3
CDR3: CASSTSGDTQYF
DNA: TGTGCCAGCAGCACCAGCGGAGATACGCAGTATTTT

J: TRBJ1-6
D: .
V: TRBV5-6
CDR3: CASSLTSYNSPLHF
DNA: TGTGCCAGCAGCTTGACGAGCTATAATTCACCCCTCCACTTT

J: TRBJ1-2
D: .
V: TRBV2
CDR3: CASRQGGGYTF
DNA: TGTGCCAGCCGGCAGGGAGGTGGCTACACCTTC

J: TRBJ2-5
D: .
V: TRBV4-3
CDR3: CASSQDLTSRETQYF
DNA: TGCGCCAGCAGCCAAGATTTAACTTCCCGGGAGACCCAGTACTTC

J: TRBJ2-5
D: TRBD2
V: TRBV4-1
CDR3: CASSQGPSGDQETQYF
DNA: TGCGCCAGCAGCCAAGGGCCTAGCGGGGACCAAGAGACCCAGTACTTC

J: TRBJ2-5
D: TRBD2
V: TRBV5-1
CDR3: CASSLGLAEQETQYF
DNA: TGCGCCAGCAGCTTGGGGCTAGCGGAACAAGAGACCCAGTACTTC

J: TRBJ2-7
D: .
V: TRBV6-5
CDR3: CASSPTIYEQYF
DNA: TGTGCCAGCAGCCCTACCATTTACGAGCAGTACTTC

J: TRBJ2-3
D: TRBD2
V: TRBV5-1
CDR3: CASSPGLAVTDTQYF
DNA: TGCGCCAGCAGCCCCGGACTAGCGGTCACAGATACGCAGTATTTT

J: TRBJ1-5
D: TRBD1
V: TRBV7-9
CDR3: CASSSKQGNQPQHF
DNA: TGTGCCAGCAGCTCCAAACAGGGGAATCAGCCCCAGCATTTT

J: TRBJ2-3
D: .
V: TRBV2
CDR3: CASTPTDTQYF
DNA: TGTGCCAGCACTCCCACAGATACGCAGTATTTT

J: TRBJ2-7
D: .
V: TRBV4-3
CDR3: CASSQDFSGSLVYEQYF
DNA: TGCGCCAGCAGCCAAGATTTTTCCGGGAGTTTGGTCTACGAGCAGTACTTC

J: TRBJ2-7
D: TRBD1
V: TRBV9
CDR3: CASSVGWGQVPYEQYF
DNA: TGTGCCAGCAGCGTAGGGTGGGGACAGGTCCCCTACGAGCAGTACTTC

J: TRBJ1-1
D: .
V: TRBV15
CDR3: CATSRDFVDLSSEAFF
DNA: TGTGCCACCAGCAGAGATTTTGTGGATCTTAGCTCTGAAGCTTTCTTT

J: TRBJ1-4
D: .
V: TRBV9
CDR3: CASSVMDSNEKLFF
DNA: TGTGCCAGCAGCGTAATGGACTCTAATGAAAAACTGTTTTTT

J: TRBJ1-1
D: .
V: TRBV30
CDR3: CAWRRGLEAFF
DNA: TGTGCCTGGAGACGAGGCCTGGAAGCTTTCTTT

J: TRBJ1-2
D: .
V: TRBV5-8
CDR3: CASSRGMGAGDYGYTF
DNA: TGTGCCAGCAGCCGGGGCATGGGGGCAGGGGACTATGGCTACACCTTC

J: TRBJ1-1
D: .
V: TRBV9
CDR3: CASSQAGLSQAFF
DNA: TGTGCCAGCAGCCAAGCGGGGCTCTCCCAAGCTTTCTTT

J: TRBJ2-2
D: TRBD2
V: TRBV28
CDR3: CASSTGTSVIGELFF
DNA: TGTGCCAGCAGTACCGGGACTAGTGTGATCGGGGAGCTGTTTTTT

J: TRBJ2-1
D: .
V: TRBV19
CDR3: CASPGVGHAYNEQFF
DNA: TGTGCCAGCCCCGGTGTGGGACACGCCTACAATGAGCAGTTCTTC

J: TRBJ2-7
D: TRBD2
V: TRBV7-2
CDR3: CASSSLAGHSYEQYF
DNA: TGTGCCAGCAGCTCTCTAGCGGGACACTCCTACGAGCAGTACTTC

J: TRBJ2-2
D: .
V: TRBV29-1
CDR3: CSVERVNTGELFF
DNA: TGCAGCGTTGAACGGGTGAACACCGGGGAGCTGTTTTTT

J: TRBJ2-3
D: TRBD2
V: TRBV5-1
CDR3: CASSLRLAGGLADTQYF
DNA: TGCGCCAGCAGCTTGAGGCTCGCGGGAGGGCTAGCAGATACGCAGTATTTT